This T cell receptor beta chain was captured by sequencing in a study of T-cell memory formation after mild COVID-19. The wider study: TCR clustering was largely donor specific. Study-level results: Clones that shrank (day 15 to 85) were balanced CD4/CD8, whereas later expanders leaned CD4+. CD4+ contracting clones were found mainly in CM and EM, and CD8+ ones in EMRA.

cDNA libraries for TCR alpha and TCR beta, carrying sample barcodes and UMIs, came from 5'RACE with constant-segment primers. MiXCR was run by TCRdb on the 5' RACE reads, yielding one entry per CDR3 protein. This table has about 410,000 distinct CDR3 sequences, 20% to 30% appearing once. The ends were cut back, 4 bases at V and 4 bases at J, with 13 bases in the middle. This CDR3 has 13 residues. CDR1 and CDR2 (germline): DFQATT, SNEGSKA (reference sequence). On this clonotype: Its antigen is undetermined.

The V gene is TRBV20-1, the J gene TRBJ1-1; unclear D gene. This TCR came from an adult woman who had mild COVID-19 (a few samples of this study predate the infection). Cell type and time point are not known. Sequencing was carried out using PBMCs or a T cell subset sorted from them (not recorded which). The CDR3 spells CSATPGGPTEAFF. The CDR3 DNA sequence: TGCAGTGCTACGCCGGGAGGCCCCACTGAAGCTTTCTTT.